A single sample is the source of the 28 T cell receptor beta chains below, sequenced in a study of T cell changes during pregnancy in multiple sclerosis. Only in-frame clones appear in the TCRdb table, and some are missing; sequencing was by immunoSEQ multiplex PCR. Of 70,000 to 100,000 clones in the sample, over 85% were seen once. This sample comprised peripheral blood, obtained in the first trimester of pregnancy. The receptors come from a female donor with multiple sclerosis, enrolled in a pregnancy study.

This clone was counted a single time. The CDR3 bases are TGTGCCAGCAGCTTGAAACAGGGGATGAACACTGAAGCTTTCTTT. Translated: CASSLKQGMNTEAFF. The chain couples TRBV9 to TRBJ1-1, with TRBD1 matching 7 bases. This CDR3 is built from 15 residues. The germline gives CDR1 SGDLS, CDR2 YYNGEE. Losses at the gene ends were 4 bases for V and 0 bases for J; bases not matched to a gene: 6.

The chain joins TRBV27 to TRBJ1-1; 8 positions match TRBD1. Trimming removed 5 bases from V and 0 bases from J; junction bases left unmatched: 11. This CDR3 contains 17 residues. The germline CDR1 and CDR2 sequences are MNHEY and SMNVEV (reference sequence). CDR3 protein: CASSPMTGTGVNTEAFF. CDR3 in DNA: TGTGCCAGCAGTCCCATGACCGGGACAGGAGTGAACACTGAAGCTTTCTTT.

This chain connects TRBV19 to TRBJ2-2; D unclear. The CDR3 covers 12 residues. Germline V CDR1 and CDR2: LNHDA, SQIVND (reference sequence). V lost 1 base and J 7 bases, leaving 4 bases between the germline ends. CDR3 nucleotide sequence: TGTGCCAGTAGTATAGTACTCGGGGAGCTGTTTTTT. It is translated as CASSIVLGELFF.

A few counts support this clone. The chain employs TRBV6-1 and TRBJ1-3; D is undetermined. There are 15 residues in the CDR3. Germline V gives CDR1 MNHNS, CDR2 SASEGT. V dropped 2 bases and J dropped 0 bases, with 8 bases sitting between them. For the CDR3, the DNA is TGTGCCAGCAGTGAAAGTCCAGTCTCTGGAAACACCATATATTTT. Protein: CASSESPVSGNTIYF.

The V and J genes are TRBV14 and TRBJ2-4, with a weak D call TRBD2 (7 bases). Between the trimmed V and J ends, which lost 0 bases and 11 bases, there was a span of 14 bases. The CDR3 covers 14 residues. CDR1 is SGHDN, CDR2 FVKESK, per germline. The CDR3: CASSQDGEGGLQYF. The CDR3 DNA reads TGTGCCAGCAGCCAAGACGGGGAGGGGGGCCTTCAGTACTTC.

J is TRBJ2-1 and V is TRBV12-1; the listed D gene, TRBD1, was not tested against the DNA. TRBV12-1 is a pseudogene locus. This CDR3 has 17 amino acids. In DNA, the CDR3 is TGTGCCAGCAGCCATGGACAGGGATTGAGCTCCTACAATGAGCAGTTCTTC. Protein product: CASSHGQGLSSYNEQFF.

A note on this clone: The junction and the germline gene differ at one end; a read error may be behind it. This sequence joins TRBV6-5 and TRBJ2-2; TRBD2 might be the D (6 bases). Germline V CDR1 and CDR2: MNHEY, SVGAGI. This CDR3 is built from 14 residues. CDR3 sequence (DNA): TGTGCCAGCAGCGGCCTAGCGAAGACCGGGGAGCTGTTTTTT. The encoded protein is CASSGLAKTGELFF.

The rearrangement uses TRBV11-1 and TRBJ1-2, with a possible D match to TRBD1 (5 bases). CDR1 is SGHAT and CDR2 is FQDESV in the germline V gene (reference sequence). V was clipped by 0 bases and J by 5 bases, with 10 bases between them. The CDR3 length is 14 residues. The CDR3 protein is CASSLATRDYGYTF. CDR3 nucleotides: TGTGCCAGCAGCTTAGCGACCAGGGATTATGGCTACACCTTC.

The chain links TRBV7-2 to TRBJ2-2; TRBD2 matches at 11 bases. This CDR3 comprises 15 residues. Losses at the gene ends were 5 bases for V and 8 bases for J; bases not matched to a gene: 7. Germline CDR1 is SGHTA and CDR2 is FQGNSA. CDR3 nucleotide sequence: TGTGCCAGCAGCATTCTAGCGGGGGGAGGAGGGGAGCTGTTTTTT. Encoded protein: CASSILAGGGGELFF.

This clone was recorded only once. The V gene is TRBV29-1, the J gene TRBJ1-4; 7 bases match TRBD1. CDR1 is SQVTM, CDR2 ANQGSEA, per germline. Trimming removed 7 bases from V and 3 bases from J; junction bases left unmatched: 2. The CDR3 covers 12 residues. CDR3 residues: CSGTGANEKLFF. CDR3 in DNA: TGCAGCGGTACAGGGGCTAATGAAAAACTGTTTTTT.

Only one count was recorded for this clone. This chain links TRBV7-8 with TRBJ1-4, with 8 bases lining up with TRBD1. Germline CDR1 reads SGHVS; CDR2 reads FQNEAQ. The CDR3 is 16 residues long. With V trimmed by 4 bases and J by 2 bases, 6 bases remained unmatched. The CDR3 region has the DNA TGTGCCAGCAGCTCATTGGACAGGGCGACTAATGAAAAACTGTTTTTT. This codes for CASSSLDRATNEKLFF.

V is TRBV7-6 and J is TRBJ2-6; D not certain. The ends were cut back, 1 base at V and 0 bases at J, with 7 bases in the middle. Germline V gene lookup returns CDR1 SGHVS and CDR2 FNYEAQ. CDR3 size: 16 residues. The CDR3 sequence: CASSLVPHSGANVLTF. Here the CDR3 DNA reads TGTGCCAGCAGCTTAGTCCCCCACTCTGGGGCCAACGTCCTGACTTTC.

This clone occurred once. V is TRBV27 and J is TRBJ1-1, with 10 bases lining up with TRBD1. V gave up 6 bases and J gave up 2 bases; unmatched junction bases: 18. CDR3 length equals 19 residues. CDR1 and CDR2 from the germline V gene are MNHEY and SMNVEV (reference sequence). CDR3 residues: CASSPRKGTGEMGNTEAFF. The CDR3 DNA reads as TGTGCCAGCAGCCCTCGAAAAGGGACAGGGGAGATGGGCAACACTGAAGCTTTCTTT.

This clone was counted a single time. The chain employs TRBV5-4 and TRBJ2-3; 10 nucleotides agree with TRBD2. The CDR3 spans 16 residues. The germline gives CDR1 SGHNT, CDR2 YYREEE (reference sequence). V was pared by 4 bases and J by 4 bases, with 9 bases of the junction left unmatched. CDR3 sequence (DNA): TGTGCCAGCAGCCCGGCCACGAGCGGGGGGGCAGATACGCAGTATTTT. This encodes CASSPATSGGADTQYF.

This chain connects TRBV5-1 to TRBJ2-1; 10 bases map to TRBD1. This CDR3 is built from 13 residues. Looked up from germline, CDR1 is SGHRS and CDR2 is YFSETQ. V trimming: 3 bases; J trimming: 9 bases; junction bases outside the gene matches: 3. CDR3 DNA: TGCGCCAGCAGCTGGACAGGGGGATCTGAGCAGTTCTTC. Translation gives CASSWTGGSEQFF.

The chain joins TRBV4-1 to TRBJ2-1; D unresolved. CDR3 length: 13 residues. CDR1 MGHRA and CDR2 YSYEKL come from the germline V gene. Trimming pared 1 base from V and 5 bases from J, leaving 6 bases between. The CDR3 bases are TGCGCCAGCAGCCAAGTTAGCAACAATGAGCAGTTCTTC. Protein product: CASSQVSNNEQFF.

The rearrangement joins TRBV29-1 to TRBJ2-1, with 9 bases that match TRBD1. CDR3 length: 14 amino acids. The J segment lost 9 bases and the V segment lost 0 bases, leaving 6 bases of the junction unmatched. Germline V gene lookup returns CDR1 SQVTM and CDR2 ANQGSEA. In nucleotides, the CDR3 is TGCAGCGTTGAAGAAGGGACAGGGTATGGTGAGCAGTTCTTC. This translates into CSVEEGTGYGEQFF.

This clone came up a few times. This chain connects TRBV27 to TRBJ2-5, with TRBD1 matching over 9 bases. After removal of 5 bases from V and 4 bases from J, the junction contained 5 bases not matched to a gene. Germline V gene sequence: CDR1 MNHEY, CDR2 SMNVEV (reference sequence). The CDR3 contains 14 residues. Here the CDR3 reads CASSLGTGLETQYF. The DNA of the CDR3 is TGTGCCAGCAGTCTCGGGACAGGGTTAGAGACCCAGTACTTC.

In the case of this clone: At the DNA level, this CDR3 is encoded by other sequences in the same sample as well. The chain links TRBV5-1 to TRBJ1-1; D gene uncertain. Trimming removed 0 bases from V and 1 base from J, with 4 bases in between. Germline loops: CDR1 SGHRS, CDR2 YFSETQ. The CDR3 spans 13 residues. The CDR3 DNA reads TGCGCCAGCAGCTTGGGAGGGAACACTGAAGCTTTCTTT. Protein sequence: CASSLGGNTEAFF.

This clone showed up just once. The chain employs TRBV30 and TRBJ2-2, with 13 bases identical to TRBD2. Trimming at V came to 3 bases and at J to 8 bases, leaving 15 bases not matched to a gene. The germline CDR1 and CDR2 sequences are GTSNPN and SVGIG (reference sequence). The CDR3 runs 18 residues. CDR3 residues: CAWSGRLAGGRVGGELFF. The CDR3 nucleotides read TGTGCCTGGAGCGGACGACTAGCGGGGGGCCGGGTTGGTGGGGAGCTGTTTTTT.

This rearrangement joins TRBV5-4 to TRBJ2-5, with TRBD1 matching 7 bases. The CDR3 is 14 amino acids. Germline CDR1 SGHNT, CDR2 YYREEE (reference sequence). With V trimmed by 0 bases and J by 7 bases, 6 bases remained unmatched. CDR3 coding DNA: TGTGCCAGCAGCTTGGGAAGGGGGCGTCTGACCCAGTACTTC. It translates to CASSLGRGRLTQYF.

The chain has TRBV5-1 and TRBJ1-6, with unresolved D. This CDR3 contains 13 residues. Deletions cut 0 bases from V and 6 bases from J, with 4 bases between. Germline-derived CDR1 and CDR2 are SGHRS and YFSETQ. The CDR3 DNA sequence: TGCGCCAGCAGCTTGGTCGGTAATTCACCCCTCCACTTT. It encodes CASSLVGNSPLHF. The entire variable domain, with the rest obtained from reference TRBV5-1 and TRBJ1-6, is as follows: KAGVTQTPRYLIKTRGQQVTLSCSPISGHRSVSWYQQTPGQGLQFLFEYFSETQRNKGNFPGRFSGRQFSNSRSEMNVSTLELGDSALYLCASSLVGNSPLHFGNGTRLTVT.

The rearrangement joins TRBV10-1 to TRBJ2-1, with D possibly being TRBD2 (6 bases). Trimming removed 4 bases from V and 1 base from J, with 8 bases in between. The germline CDR1 and CDR2 sequences are WNHNN and SYGVQD (reference sequence). The CDR3 runs to 14 residues. This CDR3 is CASSAGGSYNEQFF. The CDR3 region has the DNA TGCGCCAGCAGTGCCGGGGGATCCTACAATGAGCAGTTCTTC.

The chain is built from TRBV29-1 and TRBJ1-2, with TRBD1 matching 9 bases. Germline CDR1 and CDR2: SQVTM and ANQGSEA. The CDR3 is 14 amino acids. The V segment lost 8 bases and the J segment 7 bases; nucleotides outside the gene matches: 14. The CDR3 reads CSTLTGGFSGGYTF. CDR3 coding DNA: TGCAGCACACTGACAGGGGGGTTTAGCGGTGGCTACACCTTC.

The V gene is TRBV7-8, the J gene TRBJ2-3; possible D gene TRBD2, 5 bases. The germline CDR1 and CDR2 sequences are SGHVS and FQNEAQ. This CDR3 region has 16 residues. V was cut by 5 bases and J by 5 bases, with 20 bases left in between. This chain's CDR3 is CASSPDTRPREDTQYF. DNA of the CDR3: TGTGCCAGCAGCCCCGACACAAGGCCCCGGGAAGATACGCAGTATTTT.

V gene TRBV5-4 combines with J gene TRBJ2-5, with TRBD2 identical over 13 bases. The CDR3 is made up of 20 amino acids. Germline CDR1 SGHNT, CDR2 YYREEE (reference sequence). The J segment lost 0 bases and the V segment lost 0 bases, leaving 11 bases of the junction unmatched. CDR3 protein: CASSLADVLAGGWYQETQYF. CDR3 DNA: TGTGCCAGCAGCTTGGCCGACGTACTAGCGGGGGGGTGGTACCAAGAGACCCAGTACTTC.

The CDR3 sequence is CASIKRGTTDTQYF. DNA for the CDR3: TGTGCCAGTATAAAGCGGGGGACCACAGATACGCAGTATTTT. The rearrangement links TRBV19 to TRBJ2-3; 8 bases fit TRBD2. V shed 7 bases and J 2 bases; nucleotides not matched to a gene: 5. Germline V gene lookup returns CDR1 LNHDA and CDR2 SQIVND (reference sequence). The CDR3 is 14 amino acids.

The gene calls are TRBV2 and TRBJ1-1, with D hard to call. This CDR3 is built from 13 residues. V dropped 8 bases and J dropped 8 bases, with 18 bases sitting between them. Germline-derived CDR1 and CDR2 are SNHLY and FYNNEI. The CDR3 here is CASGPDWQAEAFF. CDR3 coding DNA: TGTGCCAGCGGCCCGGATTGGCAGGCAGAAGCTTTCTTT. The entire variable domain, with the rest obtained from reference TRBV2 and TRBJ1-1, is as follows: EPEVTQTPSHQVTQMGQEVILRCVPISNHLYFYWYRQILGQKVEFLVSFYNNEISEKSEIFDDQFSVERPDGSNFTLKIRSTKLEDSAMYFCASGPDWQAEAFFGQGTRLTVV.